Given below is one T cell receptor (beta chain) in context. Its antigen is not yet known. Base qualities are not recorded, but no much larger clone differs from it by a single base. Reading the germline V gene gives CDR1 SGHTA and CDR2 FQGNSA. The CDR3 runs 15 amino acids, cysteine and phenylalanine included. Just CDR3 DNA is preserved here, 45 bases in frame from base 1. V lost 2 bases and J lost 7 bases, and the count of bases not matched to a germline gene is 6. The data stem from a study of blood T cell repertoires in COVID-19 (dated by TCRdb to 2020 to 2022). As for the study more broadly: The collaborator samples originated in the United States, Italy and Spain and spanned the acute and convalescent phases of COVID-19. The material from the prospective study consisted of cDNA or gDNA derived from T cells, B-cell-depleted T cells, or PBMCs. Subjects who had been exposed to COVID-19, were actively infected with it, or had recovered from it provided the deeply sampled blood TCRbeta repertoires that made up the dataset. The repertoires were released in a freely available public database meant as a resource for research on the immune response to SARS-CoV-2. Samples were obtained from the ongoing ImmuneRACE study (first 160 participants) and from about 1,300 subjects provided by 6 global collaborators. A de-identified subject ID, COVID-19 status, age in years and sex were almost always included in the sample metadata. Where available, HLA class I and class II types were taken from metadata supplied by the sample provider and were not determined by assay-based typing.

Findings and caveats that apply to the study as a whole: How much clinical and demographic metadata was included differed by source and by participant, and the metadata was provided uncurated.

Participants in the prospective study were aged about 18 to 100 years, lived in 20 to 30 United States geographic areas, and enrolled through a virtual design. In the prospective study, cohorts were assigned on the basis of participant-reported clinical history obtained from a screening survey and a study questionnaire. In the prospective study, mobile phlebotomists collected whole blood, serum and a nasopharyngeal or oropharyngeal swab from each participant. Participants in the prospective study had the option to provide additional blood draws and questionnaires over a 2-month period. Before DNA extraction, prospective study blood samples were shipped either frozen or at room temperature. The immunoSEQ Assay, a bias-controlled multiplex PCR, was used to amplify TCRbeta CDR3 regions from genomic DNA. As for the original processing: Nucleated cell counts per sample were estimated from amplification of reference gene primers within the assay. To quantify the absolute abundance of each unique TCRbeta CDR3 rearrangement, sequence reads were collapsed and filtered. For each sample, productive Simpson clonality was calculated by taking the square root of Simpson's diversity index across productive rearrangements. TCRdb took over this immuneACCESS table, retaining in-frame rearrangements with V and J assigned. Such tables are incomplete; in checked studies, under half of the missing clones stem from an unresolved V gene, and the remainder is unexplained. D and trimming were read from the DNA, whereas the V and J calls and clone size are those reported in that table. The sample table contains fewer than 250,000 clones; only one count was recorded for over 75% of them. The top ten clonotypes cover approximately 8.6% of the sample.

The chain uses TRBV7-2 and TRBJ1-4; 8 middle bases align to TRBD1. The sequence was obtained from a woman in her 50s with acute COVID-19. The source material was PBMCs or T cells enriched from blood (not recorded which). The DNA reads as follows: TGTGCCAGCAGCTTATATTACAGGGGGTCTGAAAAACTGTTTTTT. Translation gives CASSLYYRGSEKLFF.